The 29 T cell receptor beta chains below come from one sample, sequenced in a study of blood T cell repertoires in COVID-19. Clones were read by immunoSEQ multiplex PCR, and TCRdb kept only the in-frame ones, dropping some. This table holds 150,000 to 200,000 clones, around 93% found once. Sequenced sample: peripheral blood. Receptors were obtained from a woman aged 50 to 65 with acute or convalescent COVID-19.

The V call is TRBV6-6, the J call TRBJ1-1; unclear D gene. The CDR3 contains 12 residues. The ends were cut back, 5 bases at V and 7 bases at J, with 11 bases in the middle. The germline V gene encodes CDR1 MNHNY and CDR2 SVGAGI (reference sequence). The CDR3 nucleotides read TGTGCCAGCAGTCGGCAGGAGGGTGAAGCTTTCTTT. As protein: CASSRQEGEAFF.

CDR3 sequence reads: CASSQGLDNSPLHF. The CDR3 DNA is TGCGCCAGCAGCCAAGGTCTTGATAATTCACCCCTCCACTTT. This rearrangement joins TRBV4-1 to TRBJ1-6; D call uncertain. The germline V gene encodes CDR1 MGHRA and CDR2 YSYEKL. The V gene lost 1 base and the J gene lost 5 bases, with 6 bases spanning the gap. The length of the CDR3 is 14 residues.

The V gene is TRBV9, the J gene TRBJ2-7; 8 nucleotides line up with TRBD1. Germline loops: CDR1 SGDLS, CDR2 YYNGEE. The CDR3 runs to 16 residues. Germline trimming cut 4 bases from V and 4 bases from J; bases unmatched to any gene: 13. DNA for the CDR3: TGTGCCAGCAGCCCCACGGGGGATGACAGGGGTTACGAGCAGTACTTC. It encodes CASSPTGDDRGYEQYF. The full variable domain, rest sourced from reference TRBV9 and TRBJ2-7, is DSGVTQTPKHLITATGQRVTLRCSPRSGDLSVYWYQQSLDQGLQFLIQYYNGEERAKGNILERFSAQQFPDLHSELNLSSLELGDSALYFCASSPTGDDRGYEQYFGPGTRLTVT.

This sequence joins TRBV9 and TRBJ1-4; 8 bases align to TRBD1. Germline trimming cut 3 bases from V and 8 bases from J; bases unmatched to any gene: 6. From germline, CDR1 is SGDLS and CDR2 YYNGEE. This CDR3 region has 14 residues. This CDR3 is CASSAGQGAEKLFF. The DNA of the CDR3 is TGTGCCAGCAGCGCCGGACAGGGCGCGGAAAAACTGTTTTTT.

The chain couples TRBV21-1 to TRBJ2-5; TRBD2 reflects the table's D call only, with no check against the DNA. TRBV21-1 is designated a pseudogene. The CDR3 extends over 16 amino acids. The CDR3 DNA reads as TGTGCCAGCAGCAACTCCCCAGCGGGAGCGGGGGAGACCCAGTACTTC. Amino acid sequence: CASSNSPAGAGETQYF.

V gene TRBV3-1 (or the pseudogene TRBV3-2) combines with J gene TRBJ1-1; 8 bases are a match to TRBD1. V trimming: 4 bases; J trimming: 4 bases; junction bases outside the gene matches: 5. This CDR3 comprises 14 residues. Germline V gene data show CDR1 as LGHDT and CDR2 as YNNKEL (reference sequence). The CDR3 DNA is TGTGCCAGCAGCCTGGGGGACAGGTCCACTGAAGCTTTCTTT. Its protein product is CASSLGDRSTEAFF.

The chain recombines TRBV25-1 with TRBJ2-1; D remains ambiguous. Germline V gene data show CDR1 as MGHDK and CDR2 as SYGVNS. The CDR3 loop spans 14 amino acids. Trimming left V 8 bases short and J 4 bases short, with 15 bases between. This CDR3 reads CASSPRSLYNEQFF. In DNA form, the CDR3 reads TGTGCCAGCTCCCCCCGGTCCCTATACAATGAGCAGTTCTTC.

CDR3 sequence (DNA): TGTGCCAGCAGTCCCGGGTTTAATGAAAAACTGTTTTTT. Protein sequence: CASSPGFNEKLFF. The chain carries TRBV11-2 and TRBJ1-4; D uncertain. This CDR3 is 13 amino acids long. V lost 6 bases and J 4 bases, leaving 9 bases between the germline ends. Germline V gene sequence: CDR1 SGHAT, CDR2 FQNNGV.

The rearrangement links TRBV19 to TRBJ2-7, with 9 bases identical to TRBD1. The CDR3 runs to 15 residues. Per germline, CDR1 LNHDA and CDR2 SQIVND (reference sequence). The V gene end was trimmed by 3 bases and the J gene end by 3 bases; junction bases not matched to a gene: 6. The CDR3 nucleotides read TGTGCCAGTAGTATCTCCGGGACAGGGTACTACGAGCAGTACTTC. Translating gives CASSISGTGYYEQYF.

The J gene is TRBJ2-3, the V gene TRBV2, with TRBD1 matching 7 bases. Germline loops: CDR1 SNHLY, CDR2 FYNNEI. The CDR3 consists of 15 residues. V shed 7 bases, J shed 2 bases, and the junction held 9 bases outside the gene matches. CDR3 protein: CASTKTGQNTDTQYF. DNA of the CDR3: TGTGCCAGCACCAAAACGGGACAGAACACAGATACGCAGTATTTT.

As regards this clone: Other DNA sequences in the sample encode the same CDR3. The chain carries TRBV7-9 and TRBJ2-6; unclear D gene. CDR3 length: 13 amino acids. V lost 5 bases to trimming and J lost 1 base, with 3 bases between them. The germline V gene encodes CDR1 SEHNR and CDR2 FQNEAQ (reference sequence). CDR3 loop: CASSPSGANVLTF. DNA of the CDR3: TGTGCCAGCAGCCCGTCTGGGGCCAACGTCCTGACTTTC. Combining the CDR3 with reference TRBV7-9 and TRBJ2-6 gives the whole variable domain DTGVSQNPRHKITKRGQNVTFRCDPISEHNRLYWYRQTLGQGPEFLTYFQNEAQLEKSRLLSDRFSAERPKGSFSTLEIQRTEQGDSAMYLCASSPSGANVLTFGAGSRLTVL.

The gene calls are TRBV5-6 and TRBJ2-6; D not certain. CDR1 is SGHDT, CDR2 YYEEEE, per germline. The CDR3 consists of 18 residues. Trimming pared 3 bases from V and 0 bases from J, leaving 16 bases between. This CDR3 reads CASSSPHDLRSGANVLTF. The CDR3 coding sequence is TGTGCCAGCAGCTCTCCACACGACTTACGCTCTGGGGCCAACGTCCTGACTTTC.

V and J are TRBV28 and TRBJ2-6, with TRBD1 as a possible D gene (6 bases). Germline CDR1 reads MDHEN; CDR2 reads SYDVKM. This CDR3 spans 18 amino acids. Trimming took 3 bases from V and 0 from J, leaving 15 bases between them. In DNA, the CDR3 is TGTGCCAGCAGTTTGCGGACAGAGAGTAGCTCTGGGGCCAACGTCCTGACTTTC. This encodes CASSLRTESSSGANVLTF.

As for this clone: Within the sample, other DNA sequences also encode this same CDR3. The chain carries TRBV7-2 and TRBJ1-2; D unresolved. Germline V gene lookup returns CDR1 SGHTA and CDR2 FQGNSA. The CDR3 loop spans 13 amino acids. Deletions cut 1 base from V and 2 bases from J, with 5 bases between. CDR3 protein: CASSLGQNYGYTF. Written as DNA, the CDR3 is TGTGCCAGCAGCTTAGGCCAGAACTATGGCTACACCTTC.

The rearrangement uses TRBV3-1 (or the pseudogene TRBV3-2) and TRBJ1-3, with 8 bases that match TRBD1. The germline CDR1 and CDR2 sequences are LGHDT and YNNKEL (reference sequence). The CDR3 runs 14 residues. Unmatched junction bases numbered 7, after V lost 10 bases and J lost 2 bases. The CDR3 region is CATQRTGPGNTIYF. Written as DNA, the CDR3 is TGTGCCACACAACGGACAGGGCCTGGAAACACCATATATTTT.

The CDR3 region has the DNA TGTGCCAGCAGCGACAGGGTAGAAGGCTACACCTTC. It is translated as CASSDRVEGYTF. The chain is built from TRBV2 and TRBJ1-2, with 7 bases aligning to TRBD1. Germline V gene sequence: CDR1 SNHLY, CDR2 FYNNEI. The junction had 6 bases not matched to a gene; V was cut back by 6 bases and J by 8 bases. The CDR3 has 12 residues. The whole variable domain, filled in from reference TRBV2 and TRBJ1-2, reads EPEVTQTPSHQVTQMGQEVILRCVPISNHLYFYWYRQILGQKVEFLVSFYNNEISEKSEIFDDQFSVERPDGSNFTLKIRSTKLEDSAMYFCASSDRVEGYTFGSGTRLTVV.

The CDR3 protein is CATSRDQASGNTIYF. The DNA of the CDR3 is TGTGCCACCAGCAGAGATCAGGCTTCTGGAAACACCATATATTTT. The V gene is TRBV15, the J gene TRBJ1-3; D is unresolved. The ends were cut back, 0 bases at V and 1 base at J, with 7 bases in the middle. This CDR3 has 15 amino acids. Germline V gives CDR1 LNHNV, CDR2 YYDKDF (reference sequence).

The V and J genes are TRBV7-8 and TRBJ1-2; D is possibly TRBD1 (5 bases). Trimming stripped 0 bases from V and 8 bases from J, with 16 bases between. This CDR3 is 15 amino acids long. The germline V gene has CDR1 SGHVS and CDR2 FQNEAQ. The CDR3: CASSLAVAGGEGYTF. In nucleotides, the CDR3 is TGTGCCAGCAGCTTAGCGGTGGCGGGGGGAGAAGGCTACACCTTC.

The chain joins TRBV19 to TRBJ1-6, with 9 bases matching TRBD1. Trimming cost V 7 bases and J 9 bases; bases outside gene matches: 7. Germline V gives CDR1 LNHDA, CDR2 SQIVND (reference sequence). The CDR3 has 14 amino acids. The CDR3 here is CASTTRDRASPLHF. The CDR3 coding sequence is TGTGCCAGTACCACCCGGGACAGGGCTTCACCCCTCCACTTT.

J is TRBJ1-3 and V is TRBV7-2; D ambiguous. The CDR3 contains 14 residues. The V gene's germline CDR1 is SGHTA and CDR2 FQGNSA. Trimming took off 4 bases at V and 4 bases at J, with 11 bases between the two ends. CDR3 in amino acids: CASSYVTGGNTIYF. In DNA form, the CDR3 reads TGTGCCAGCAGCTATGTCACGGGAGGAAACACCATATATTTT.

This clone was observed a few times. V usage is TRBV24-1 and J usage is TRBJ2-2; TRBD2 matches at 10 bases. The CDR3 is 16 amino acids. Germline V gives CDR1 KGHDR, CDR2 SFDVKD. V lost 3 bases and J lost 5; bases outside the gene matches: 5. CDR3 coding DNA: TGTGCCACCAGTGATCCTAGCGGGGGAAAGACCGGGGAGCTGTTTTTT. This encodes CATSDPSGGKTGELFF.

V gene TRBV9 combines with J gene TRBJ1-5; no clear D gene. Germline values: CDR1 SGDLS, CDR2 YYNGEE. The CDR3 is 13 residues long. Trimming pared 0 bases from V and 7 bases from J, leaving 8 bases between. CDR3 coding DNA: TGTGCCAGCAGCGTAGATCCGTCCCAGCCCCAGCATTTT. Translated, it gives CASSVDPSQPQHF.

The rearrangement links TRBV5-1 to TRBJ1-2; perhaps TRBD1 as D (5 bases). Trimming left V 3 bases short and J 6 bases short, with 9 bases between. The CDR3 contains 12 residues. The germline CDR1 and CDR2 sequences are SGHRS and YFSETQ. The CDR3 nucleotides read TGCGCCAGCAGCTCAGGGACTGATGGCTACACCTTC. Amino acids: CASSSGTDGYTF.

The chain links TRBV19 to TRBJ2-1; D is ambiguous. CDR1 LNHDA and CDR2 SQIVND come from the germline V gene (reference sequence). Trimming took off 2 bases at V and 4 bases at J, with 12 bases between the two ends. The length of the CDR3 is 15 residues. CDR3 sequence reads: CASSIKWAAYNEQFF. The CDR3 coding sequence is TGTGCCAGTAGTATAAAATGGGCCGCGTACAATGAGCAGTTCTTC.

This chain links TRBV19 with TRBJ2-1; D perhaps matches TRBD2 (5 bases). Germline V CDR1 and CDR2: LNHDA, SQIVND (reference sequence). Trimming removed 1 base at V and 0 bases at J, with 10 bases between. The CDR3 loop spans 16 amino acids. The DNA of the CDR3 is TGTGCCAGTAGTATAGGAGCGGCCCCCTCCTACAATGAGCAGTTCTTC. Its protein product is CASSIGAAPSYNEQFF.

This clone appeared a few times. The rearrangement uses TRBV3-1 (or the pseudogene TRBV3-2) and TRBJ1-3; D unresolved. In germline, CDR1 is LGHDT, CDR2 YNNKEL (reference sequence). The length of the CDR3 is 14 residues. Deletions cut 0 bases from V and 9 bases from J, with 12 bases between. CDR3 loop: CASSQETSRGTIYF. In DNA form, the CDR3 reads TGTGCCAGCAGCCAAGAAACCTCGCGGGGCACCATATATTTT.

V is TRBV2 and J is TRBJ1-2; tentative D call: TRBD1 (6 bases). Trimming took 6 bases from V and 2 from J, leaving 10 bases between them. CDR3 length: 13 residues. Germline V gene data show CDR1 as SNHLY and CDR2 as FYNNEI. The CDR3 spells CASRGDINYGYTF. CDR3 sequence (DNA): TGTGCCAGCAGAGGGGACATAAACTATGGCTACACCTTC.

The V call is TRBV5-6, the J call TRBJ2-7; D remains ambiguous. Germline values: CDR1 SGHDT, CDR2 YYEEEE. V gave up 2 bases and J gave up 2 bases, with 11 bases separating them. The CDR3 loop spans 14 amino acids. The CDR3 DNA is TGTGCCAGCAGCTTCTCTCACTCGACCTACGAGCAGTACTTC. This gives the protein CASSFSHSTYEQYF.

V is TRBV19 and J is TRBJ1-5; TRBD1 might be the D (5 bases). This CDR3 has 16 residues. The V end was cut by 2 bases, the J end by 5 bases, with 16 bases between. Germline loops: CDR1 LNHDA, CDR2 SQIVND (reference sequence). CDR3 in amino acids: CASSIPPQAGHQPQHF. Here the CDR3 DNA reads TGTGCCAGTAGTATACCCCCTCAGGCGGGGCATCAGCCCCAGCATTTT.